Listed below are T cell receptor beta chains from one sample, sequenced in a study of memory CD4+ T cells and cytomegalovirus serostatus. TCRdb's table, derived via immunoSEQ multiplex PCR, lists solely in-frame clones and lacks some. The sample yields approximately 47,000 clones, about 77% seen once. The sequenced sample was memory CD4+ T cells from blood. These receptors all come from an adult in good health and CMV-seronegative. Each CDR3 is given without its conserved first and last residue.

j_call,cdr3_length,v_call,cdr3_aa
TRBJ1-6,14,TRBV4-2,ASSQGQGRGNSPLH
TRBJ2-7,10,TRBV6-1,ASRATVYEQY
TRBJ2-7,12,TRBV19,ASTPRGGTYEQY
TRBJ2-1,13,TRBV25-1,ASSESGREYNEQF
TRBJ2-4,14,TRBV2,ASARDSVLAKNIQY
TRBJ1-4,14,TRBV7-9,ASSPGQGATTEKLF
TRBJ1-2,10,TRBV29-1,SVETANYGYT
TRBJ1-2,10,TRBV19,ASRTENYGYT
TRBJ1-1,9,TRBV29-1,SVERDREAF
TRBJ2-2,14,TRBV25-1,ASSERQGGGVGELF
TRBJ2-1,14,TRBV4-1,ASSQRRTGGDNEQF
TRBJ2-5,9,TRBV14,ASSYGATQY
TRBJ2-7,14,TRBV11-2,ASSLEPLAGSYEQY
TRBJ2-3,14,TRBV11-2,ASSLWTSGRADTQY
TRBJ1-2,6,TRBV29-1,SVEGYT
TRBJ2-1,14,TRBV5-1,ASSDMTSGIYNEQF
TRBJ1-1,10,TRBV30,AWSPGSRGVF
TRBJ2-1,14,TRBV23-1,ASSRGSLLGYNEQF
TRBJ1-5,11,TRBV19,ASSIEGNQPQH
TRBJ2-6,15,TRBV18,ASSSQGSGSGANVLT
TRBJ1-5,13,TRBV6-5,ASSYTQGSNQPQH
TRBJ1-2,11,TRBV6-5,ASRLTGLYGYT
TRBJ2-7,13,TRBV5-1,ASSLDGREPYEQY
TRBJ1-1,11,TRBV6-1,ASSTWSNTEAF
TRBJ2-4,13,TRBV4-2,ASSQEGREQNIQY
TRBJ2-2,17,TRBV28,ASSLRLGRTGGAAGELF
TRBJ2-5,11,TRBV11-3,ASSTGPIGTQY
TRBJ2-1,13,TRBV11-2,ASSSRDRGNNEQF
TRBJ1-2,13,TRBV18,ASSPGPENDYGYT
TRBJ1-1,14,TRBV5-1,ASSSGTGGGGTEAF
TRBJ1-2,11,TRBV30,AWLTGGAGGYT
TRBJ2-7,11,TRBV19,ASSIGVTYEQY
TRBJ2-2,16,TRBV2,ASTRGLAGGHYTGELF
TRBJ2-7,13,TRBV6-1,ASSEGPYSSYEQY
TRBJ2-1,15,TRBV4-1,ASSQDRGIAGVDEQF
TRBJ2-7,17,TRBV7-2,ASSLAGVGQGARTYEQY
TRBJ1-2,12,TRBV6-1,ASSSRDRNYGYT
TRBJ1-4,12,TRBV7-8,ASSSQATNEKLF
TRBJ1-3,12,TRBV25-1,ASSLQGSGNTIY
TRBJ1-2,11,TRBV5-4,ASSFKVDYGYT
TRBJ2-1,11,TRBV10-3,AISEQAYNEQF
TRBJ2-1,13,TRBV5-4,ASSLTGGPYNEQF
TRBJ2-1,14,TRBV7-8,ASSLGLAGVNNEQF
TRBJ2-1,14,TRBV25-1,ASSEIEDRSYNEQF
TRBJ2-7,13,TRBV7-2,ASSFGADLTYEQY
TRBJ2-7,12,TRBV4-1,ASSPPGQSYEQY
TRBJ1-3,12,TRBV9,ASSAAGSGNTIY
TRBJ1-2,13,TRBV7-8,ASSLYEQTNYGYT
TRBJ2-7,9,TRBV2,ASREMYEQY
TRBJ1-4,11,TRBV5-1,ASKMGGDEKLF
TRBJ1-2,13,TRBV10-3,AISETKDRGRGYT